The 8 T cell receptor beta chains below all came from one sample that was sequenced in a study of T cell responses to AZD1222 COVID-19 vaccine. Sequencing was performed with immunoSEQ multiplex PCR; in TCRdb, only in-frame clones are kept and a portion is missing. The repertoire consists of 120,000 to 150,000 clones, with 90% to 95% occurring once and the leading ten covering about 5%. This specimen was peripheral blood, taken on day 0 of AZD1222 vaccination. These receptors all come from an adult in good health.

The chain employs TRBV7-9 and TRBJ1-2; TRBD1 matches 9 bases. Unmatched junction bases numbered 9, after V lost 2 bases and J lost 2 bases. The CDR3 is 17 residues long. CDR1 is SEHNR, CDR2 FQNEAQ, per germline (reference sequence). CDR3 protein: CASSLNPGQGPNYGYTF. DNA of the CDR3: TGTGCCAGCAGCTTAAACCCTGGACAGGGGCCCAACTATGGCTACACCTTC. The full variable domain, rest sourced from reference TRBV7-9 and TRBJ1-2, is DTGVSQNPRHKITKRGQNVTFRCDPISEHNRLYWYRQTLGQGPEFLTYFQNEAQLEKSRLLSDRFSAERPKGSFSTLEIQRTEQGDSAMYLCASSLNPGQGPNYGYTFGSGTRLTVV.

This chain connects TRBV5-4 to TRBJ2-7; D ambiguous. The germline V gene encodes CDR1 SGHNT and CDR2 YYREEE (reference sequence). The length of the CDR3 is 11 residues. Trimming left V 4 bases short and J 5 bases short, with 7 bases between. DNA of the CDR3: TGTGCCAGCAGCATGACCAACGAGCAGTACTTC. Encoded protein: CASSMTNEQYF.

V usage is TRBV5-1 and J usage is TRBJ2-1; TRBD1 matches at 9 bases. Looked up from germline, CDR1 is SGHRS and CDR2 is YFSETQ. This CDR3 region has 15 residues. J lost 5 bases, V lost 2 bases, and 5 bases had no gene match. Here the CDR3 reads CASSLGTGRNNEQFF. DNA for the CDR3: TGCGCCAGCAGCTTAGGGACAGGGAGGAACAATGAGCAGTTCTTC.

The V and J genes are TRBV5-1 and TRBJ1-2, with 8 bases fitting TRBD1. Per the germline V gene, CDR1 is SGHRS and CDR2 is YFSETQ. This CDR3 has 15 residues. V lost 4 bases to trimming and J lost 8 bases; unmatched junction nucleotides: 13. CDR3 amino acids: CASSRDLQGAHGYTF. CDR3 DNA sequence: TGCGCCAGCAGCCGCGACCTTCAGGGGGCGCACGGCTACACCTTC.

The CDR3 is CASTPGQGMTAFF. DNA of the CDR3: TGTGCCAGTACTCCGGGACAGGGAATGACCGCTTTCTTT. This chain joins TRBV19 and TRBJ1-1, with 9 bases matching TRBD1. Germline V lookup: CDR1 LNHDA, CDR2 SQIVND (reference sequence). The trim removed 7 bases at V and 11 bases at J, leaving 11 bases unmatched. The length of the CDR3 is 13 residues.

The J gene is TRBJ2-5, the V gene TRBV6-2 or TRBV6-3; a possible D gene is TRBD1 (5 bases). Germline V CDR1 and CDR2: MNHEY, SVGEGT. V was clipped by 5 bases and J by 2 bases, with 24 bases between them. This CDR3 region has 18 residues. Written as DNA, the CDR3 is TGTGCCAGCAGTGGAGAGAGTCAGGGTGGGTTCGCGCAAGAGACCCAGTACTTC. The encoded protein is CASSGESQGGFAQETQYF.

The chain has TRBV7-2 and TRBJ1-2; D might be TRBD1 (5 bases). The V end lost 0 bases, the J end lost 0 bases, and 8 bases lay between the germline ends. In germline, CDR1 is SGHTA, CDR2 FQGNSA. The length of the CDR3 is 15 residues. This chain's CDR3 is CASSLAGGSNYGYTF. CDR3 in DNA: TGTGCCAGCAGCTTAGCGGGGGGTTCTAACTATGGCTACACCTTC.

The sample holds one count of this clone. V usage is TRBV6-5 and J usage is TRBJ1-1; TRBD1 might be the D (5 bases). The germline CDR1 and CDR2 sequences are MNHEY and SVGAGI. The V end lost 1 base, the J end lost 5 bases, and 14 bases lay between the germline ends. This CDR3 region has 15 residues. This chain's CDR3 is CASSYFGTLGTEAFF. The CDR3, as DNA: TGTGCCAGCAGTTACTTCGGGACCCTGGGGACTGAAGCTTTCTTT.